Following are 20 T cell receptor beta chains from one sample sequenced in a study of blood T cells in healthy people across ages. Through a sample-barcoded 5' primer and a J-beta primer mix, a second PCR was run for roughly 6 to 11 cycles. MiXCR, run by TCRdb on the 5' RACE reads, gives a single entry per CDR3 protein. The sample contains approximately 1.5 million distinct CDR3 sequences, 30% to 35% of which appear only once. Sequences were obtained from blood. These receptors were collected from a woman aged 25 to 39 in good health.

The chain combines TRBV12-3 or TRBV12-4 with TRBJ2-2; the match to TRBD2 covers 14 bases. This CDR3 is built from 16 residues. V shed 7 bases and J 6 bases; nucleotides not matched to a gene: 7. The CDR3 nucleotides read TGTGCCAGCACCCTGACTAGCGGGGGGGCGCCCGGGGAGCTGTTTTTT. Protein sequence: CASTLTSGGAPGELFF.

This clonotype has just a few counts. The rearrangement joins TRBV6-1 to TRBJ2-1; tentatively, D is TRBD2 (5 bases). The CDR3 loop spans 13 amino acids. Germline V gene data show CDR1 as MNHNS and CDR2 as SASEGT. Trimming cost V 8 bases and J 7 bases, with 15 bases left between them. CDR3: CASVRVGFNEQFF. CDR3 bases: TGTGCCAGCGTGAGGGTGGGCTTTAATGAGCAGTTCTTC.

CDR3 coding DNA: TGTGCCAGCAGCTCCCTACATGGTGGGACCCAGTACTTC. Translating it yields CASSSLHGGTQYF. V usage is TRBV7-2 and J usage is TRBJ2-5; D gene uncertain. V lost 4 bases and J lost 7, with 13 bases in between. Per the germline V gene, CDR1 is SGHTA and CDR2 is FQGNSA. The CDR3 runs 13 residues.

This clonotype showed up just a few times. The CDR3 DNA reads as TGTGCCAGCAGCCTCGACAGTGCCCCTCTCGAGCAGTACTTC. This gives the protein CASSLDSAPLEQYF. The rearrangement links TRBV7-8 to TRBJ2-7, with a weak D call TRBD1 (5 bases). With 5 bases removed from V and 6 bases from J, the gap between germline ends came to 17 bases. This CDR3 has 14 amino acids. Germline V gene lookup returns CDR1 SGHVS and CDR2 FQNEAQ.

This clonotype was counted a few times. This chain uses TRBV6-6 with TRBJ2-7, with TRBD1 matching over 9 bases. The CDR3 sequence is 15 residues long. From germline, CDR1 is MNHNY and CDR2 SVGAGI (reference sequence). J lost 1 base, V lost 9 bases, and 10 bases had no gene match. CDR3 protein: CASRDTGGASYEQYF. The CDR3 DNA is TGTGCCAGTCGAGACACAGGGGGCGCGTCCTACGAGCAGTACTTC.

The V and J genes are TRBV6-6 and TRBJ2-2; D may be TRBD1 or TRBD2 (5 bases each). The V gene lost 2 bases and the J gene lost 3 bases, with 13 bases spanning the gap. Germline-derived CDR1 and CDR2 are MNHNY and SVGAGI (reference sequence). CDR3 size: 16 residues. In DNA form, the CDR3 reads TGTGCCAGCAGTTACAGAGGGGCGTCGGACACCGGGGAGCTGTTTTTT. This translates into CASSYRGASDTGELFF.

The gene calls are TRBV27 and TRBJ2-5; 15 bases match TRBD2. The V and J ends lost 5 bases and 1 base, in that order; junction bases with no gene match: 8. CDR3 size: 18 residues. Germline V lookup: CDR1 MNHEY, CDR2 SMNVEV (reference sequence). CDR3 sequence reads: CASSMTGLAGGPQETQYF. The DNA for the CDR3 is TGTGCCAGCAGTATGACGGGACTAGCGGGAGGTCCCCAAGAGACCCAGTACTTC.

This clonotype was detected only a few times. The chain recombines TRBV18 with TRBJ2-7; D is perhaps TRBD1 (6 bases). The germline V gene encodes CDR1 KGHSH and CDR2 LQKENI. The CDR3 spans 16 residues. The V end was cut by 4 bases, the J end by 3 bases, with 19 bases between. CDR3 DNA sequence: TGTGCCAGCTCACGGAGGAACCAGGGGTCTAGCTACGAGCAGTACTTC. It specifies CASSRRNQGSSYEQYF.

The V gene is TRBV5-1, the J gene TRBJ2-5; 8 bases are a match to TRBD1. This CDR3 has 14 residues. Trimming removed 0 bases from V and 5 bases from J; junction bases left unmatched: 3. CDR1 SGHRS and CDR2 YFSETQ come from the germline V gene. The CDR3 is CASSLAGGDETQYF. The CDR3 bases are TGCGCCAGCAGCTTGGCAGGGGGCGATGAGACCCAGTACTTC.

The chain uses TRBV20-1 and TRBJ2-5; D is unresolved. Gene TRBJ2-7 matches the end of the DNA better, so the J call may be wrong. CDR1 and CDR2 (germline): DFQATT, SNEGSKA (reference sequence). CDR3 size: 14 residues. Here the CDR3 reads CSALTTEVSYEQYF. CDR3 sequence (DNA): TGCAGTGCCCTCACAACCGAAGTTAGCTACGAGCAGTACTTC.

V usage is TRBV11-2 and J usage is TRBJ2-1; D is uncertain. The V end was cut by 1 base, the J end by 1 base, with 11 bases between. This CDR3 is 16 amino acids long. The germline CDR1 and CDR2 sequences are SGHAT and FQNNGV. CDR3 coding DNA: TGTGCCAGCAGCTTAGGAGTAGATACGTCCTACAATGAGCAGTTCTTC. Translated: CASSLGVDTSYNEQFF.

This clonotype has ten or more counts. The chain carries TRBV20-1 and TRBJ2-1, with D tentatively TRBD1 or TRBD2 (5 bases each). This CDR3 has 13 residues. CDR1 and CDR2 (germline): DFQATT, SNEGSKA (reference sequence). Trimming removed 5 bases from V and 5 bases from J, with 13 bases in between. Here the CDR3 reads CSADPGPNNEQFF. CDR3 bases: TGCAGTGCTGACCCGGGGCCAAACAATGAGCAGTTCTTC.

The sample holds a few counts of this clonotype. The gene calls are TRBV5-1 and TRBJ2-3, with TRBD1 matching over 7 bases. The CDR3 covers 16 residues. The V gene end was trimmed by 3 bases and the J gene end by 4 bases; junction bases not matched to a gene: 11. Looked up from germline, CDR1 is SGHRS and CDR2 is YFSETQ. As DNA, the CDR3 is TGCGCCAGCAGCTCGAAACAGGGGATCCCCCCAGATACGCAGTATTTT. This codes for CASSSKQGIPPDTQYF.

The sample holds one count of this clonotype. The chain couples TRBV15 to TRBJ1-6; no clear D. The CDR3 sequence is 15 residues long. Germline CDR1 is LNHNV and CDR2 is YYDKDF (reference sequence). V lost 1 base, J lost 9 bases, and 13 bases lay in between. The CDR3 DNA reads TGTGCCACCAGCAGAGTGGGTAGTGGAAGTTCACCCCTCCACTTT. Translation gives CATSRVGSGSSPLHF. Drawing the rest from reference TRBV15 and TRBJ1-6, the complete variable domain is DAMVIQNPRYQVTQFGKPVTLSCSQTLNHNVMYWYQQKSSQAPKLLFHYYDKDFNNEADTPDNFQSRRPNTSFCFLDIRSPGLGDTAMYLCATSRVGSGSSPLHFGNGTRLTVT.

The CDR3 DNA is TGCAGTGCTAGATGGAACAGGGATTACGAGCAGTACTTC. Translation gives CSARWNRDYEQYF. This chain joins TRBV20-1 and TRBJ2-7; perhaps TRBD1 as D (6 bases). This CDR3 is 13 amino acids long. In germline, CDR1 is DFQATT, CDR2 SNEGSKA (reference sequence). Deletions cut 2 bases from V and 4 bases from J, with 12 bases between.

The rearrangement links TRBV20-1 to TRBJ2-1; 8 positions agree with TRBD2. This CDR3 contains 16 residues. After removal of 5 bases from V and 1 base from J, the junction contained 10 bases not matched to a gene. In germline, CDR1 is DFQATT, CDR2 SNEGSKA (reference sequence). Written as DNA, the CDR3 is TGCAGTGCTCGGAGGGGGGGGACTAGTTCCTACAATGAGCAGTTCTTC. Amino acid sequence: CSARRGGTSSYNEQFF.

The V call is TRBV15, the J call TRBJ2-7; D call uncertain. The CDR3 covers 15 residues. The ends were cut back, 4 bases at V and 3 bases at J, with 16 bases in the middle. Germline CDR1 is LNHNV and CDR2 is YYDKDF (reference sequence). In DNA, the CDR3 is TGTGCCACCAGCATTGGGCGGCGATCCAACTACGAGCAGTACTTC. Amino acids: CATSIGRRSNYEQYF. The full variable domain, completed using reference TRBV15 and TRBJ2-7, is DAMVIQNPRYQVTQFGKPVTLSCSQTLNHNVMYWYQQKSSQAPKLLFHYYDKDFNNEADTPDNFQSRRPNTSFCFLDIRSPGLGDTAMYLCATSIGRRSNYEQYFGPGTRLTVT.

To note about this clonotype: At one end the junction does not follow the germline gene, possibly because of a read error. This sequence joins TRBV6-5 and TRBJ2-1; 7 bases match TRBD2. This CDR3 is 15 amino acids long. CDR1 and CDR2 (germline): MNHEY, SVGAGI. As DNA, the CDR3 is TGTACCAGCAGTCCGAGCGGGATTGACTACAATGAGCAGTTCTTC. Translation: CTSSPSGIDYNEQFF.

This clonotype came up a few times. The chain employs TRBV27 and TRBJ1-2; 8 bases align to TRBD1. The germline CDR1 and CDR2 sequences are MNHEY and SMNVEV (reference sequence). The CDR3 sequence is 14 residues long. The V gene end was trimmed by 5 bases and the J gene end by 3 bases; junction bases not matched to a gene: 5. The CDR3 loop reads CASSGGQGYYGYTF. As DNA, the CDR3 is TGTGCCAGCAGTGGTGGACAGGGCTACTATGGCTACACCTTC.

This clonotype turned up a few times. This chain uses TRBV7-9 with TRBJ1-4; D call uncertain. Looked up from germline, CDR1 is SEHNR and CDR2 is FQNEAQ (reference sequence). Trimming removed 1 base from V and 8 bases from J, with 17 bases in between. There are 16 residues in the CDR3. CDR3 protein: CASSLGSTEKGEKLFF. The CDR3 DNA reads as TGTGCCAGCAGCTTAGGTTCGACGGAGAAAGGGGAAAAACTGTTTTTT. Drawing the rest from reference TRBV7-9 and TRBJ1-4, the complete variable domain is DTGVSQNPRHKITKRGQNVTFRCDPISEHNRLYWYRQTLGQGPEFLTYFQNEAQLEKSRLLSDRFSAERPKGSFSTLEIQRTEQGDSAMYLCASSLGSTEKGEKLFFGSGTQLSVL.